These 22 T cell receptor beta chains originate from one sample sequenced in a study of cytomegalovirus exposure and HLA in healthy donors. The PCR was carried out with 60 Vbeta primers and 13 Jbeta primers. Sequencing used immunoSEQ multiplex PCR; TCRdb keeps in-frame clones, though not all of them. This sample's table reports 50,000 to 80,000 clones. The source material was PBMCs. All receptors come from a woman younger than 30 in good health and CMV-seronegative.

The V and J genes are TRBV9 and TRBJ1-1; D is unresolved. Per germline, CDR1 SGDLS and CDR2 YYNGEE. V was cut by 1 base and J by 5 bases, with 9 bases left in between. CDR3 length equals 13 residues. The CDR3, as DNA: TGTGCCAGCAGCGTATTCGCGGAGACTGAAGCTTTCTTT. Translation gives CASSVFAETEAFF.

The chain couples TRBV2 to TRBJ2-7, with 7 bases lining up with TRBD2. The germline V gene encodes CDR1 SNHLY and CDR2 FYNNEI. The J segment lost 6 bases and the V segment lost 4 bases, leaving 12 bases of the junction unmatched. This CDR3 contains 15 residues. The CDR3: CASSAGGGPLREQYF. In DNA, the CDR3 is TGTGCCAGCAGTGCGGGGGGTGGTCCCCTACGCGAGCAGTACTTC.

The chain couples TRBV4-2 to TRBJ2-5; a weak D match, TRBD2 (5 bases). This CDR3 is 13 amino acids long. Trimming removed 0 bases at V and 5 bases at J, with 7 bases between. Germline V CDR1 and CDR2: LGHNA, YNFKEQ. CDR3 bases: TGTGCCAGCAGCCAAGAGGGAGAGGAGACCCAGTACTTC. It encodes CASSQEGEETQYF.

CDR3 protein: CASSDGGPQHF. CDR3 bases: TGTGCCAGCAGCGATGGAGGCCCCCAGCATTTT. J is TRBJ1-5 and V is TRBV6-5; no firm D call. The CDR3 is made up of 11 amino acids. Germline CDR1 and CDR2: MNHEY and SVGAGI. V was cut by 6 bases and J by 10 bases, with 10 bases left in between.

The genes are TRBV5-6 and TRBJ2-1; 12 bases fit TRBD2. This CDR3 has 16 amino acids. The V and J ends lost 0 bases and 8 bases, in that order; junction bases with no gene match: 6. Germline CDR1 reads SGHDT; CDR2 reads YYEEEE. The CDR3 loop reads CASSLVGLAGPYEQFF. CDR3 nucleotide sequence: TGTGCCAGCAGCTTGGTCGGACTAGCGGGACCATATGAGCAGTTCTTC.

The CDR3 DNA follows: TGTGCCTGGAGTCAGGCGGGTGGAGCCTACGAGCAGTACTTC. As protein: CAWSQAGGAYEQYF. This chain joins TRBV30 and TRBJ2-7; TRBD2 might be the D (5 bases). V was clipped by 2 bases and J by 2 bases, with 13 bases between them. The CDR3 sequence is 14 residues long. Germline V gene data show CDR1 as GTSNPN and CDR2 as SVGIG (reference sequence).

Regarding this clone: Germline and junction disagree at one end, which may indicate a read error. The chain is built from TRBV29-1 and TRBJ2-7; 7 nucleotides match TRBD1. This CDR3 has 11 amino acids. Germline CDR1 and CDR2: SQVTM and ANQGSEA. This CDR3 reads CSAGTVYERYF. DNA of the CDR3: TGCAGCGCTGGGACAGTCTACGAGCGGTACTTC.

V and J are TRBV18 and TRBJ2-1, with D possibly TRBD2 on 6 matching bases. The V end was cut by 8 bases, the J end by 4 bases, with 18 bases between. Germline V gene data show CDR1 as KGHSH and CDR2 as LQKENI. There are 15 residues in the CDR3. The CDR3 sequence: CASPGSRGNYNEQFF. In nucleotides, the CDR3 is TGTGCCAGCCCCGGGAGTCGGGGGAATTACAATGAGCAGTTCTTC.

The chain combines TRBV6-1 with TRBJ1-1, with D tentatively TRBD1 (5 bases). The CDR3 sequence is 13 residues long. Trimming stripped 6 bases from V and 3 bases from J, with 11 bases between. The germline V gene has CDR1 MNHNS and CDR2 SASEGT. The CDR3: CASREGFDTEAFF. The DNA for the CDR3 is TGTGCCAGCAGGGAGGGGTTTGACACTGAAGCTTTCTTT.

The chain combines TRBV11-3 with TRBJ2-7, with 7 positions matching TRBD2. CDR1 and CDR2 from the germline V gene are SGHNT and YENEEA. This CDR3 is built from 15 residues. The V gene end was trimmed by 2 bases and the J gene end by 2 bases; junction bases not matched to a gene: 6. DNA of the CDR3: TGTGCCAGCAGCTTAAGGCTAGCGGTAACCTACGAGCAGTACTTC. It specifies CASSLRLAVTYEQYF.

The V and J genes are TRBV19 and TRBJ1-4, with D possibly TRBD1 on 5 matching bases. The germline gives CDR1 LNHDA, CDR2 SQIVND (reference sequence). The CDR3 length is 16 residues. The germline V and J ends were trimmed by 9 bases and 4 bases, with 21 bases remaining between them. CDR3 loop: CASNSHRGVGNEKLFF. The CDR3, as DNA: TGTGCCAGCAATAGCCACCGGGGGGTGGGTAATGAAAAACTGTTTTTT.

DNA for the CDR3: TGCGCCAGCAGCCATCCTAGGACTAGCGGCCAAGAGACCCAGTACTTC. Amino acids: CASSHPRTSGQETQYF. This rearrangement joins TRBV4-1 to TRBJ2-5; TRBD2 matches 10 bases. The J segment lost 1 base and the V segment lost 3 bases, leaving 5 bases of the junction unmatched. Germline CDR1 MGHRA, CDR2 YSYEKL. There are 16 residues in the CDR3.

The chain has TRBV4-1 and TRBJ2-7; maybe TRBD2 (5 bases). The CDR3 sequence is 14 residues long. The germline gives CDR1 MGHRA, CDR2 YSYEKL. V dropped 4 bases and J dropped 2 bases, with 12 bases sitting between them. The CDR3 sequence: CASSRSGIAYEQYF. In nucleotides, the CDR3 is TGCGCCAGCAGCCGCAGCGGAATCGCCTACGAGCAGTACTTC.

The CDR3 reads CASSVGQVSYEQYF. The CDR3 nucleotides are TGTGCCAGCAGCGTAGGGCAGGTTAGTTACGAGCAGTACTTC. The V and J genes are TRBV9 and TRBJ2-7; D is unclear. Germline CDR1 SGDLS, CDR2 YYNGEE. The CDR3 loop spans 14 amino acids. The V end lost 0 bases, the J end lost 4 bases, and 11 bases lay between the germline ends.

CDR3 residues: CASSKYFGAGLEQYF. CDR3 sequence (DNA): TGCGCCAGCAGCAAATATTTTGGGGCCGGGCTCGAGCAGTACTTC. This chain connects TRBV4-1 to TRBJ2-7; TRBD1 is a possible D gene (5 bases). The CDR3 length is 15 residues. Germline V gives CDR1 MGHRA, CDR2 YSYEKL. Trimming removed 5 bases at V and 6 bases at J, with 20 bases between.

This chain links TRBV4-1 with TRBJ1-1, with D possibly TRBD1 on 5 matching bases. The germline V and J ends were trimmed by 6 bases and 1 base, with 12 bases remaining between them. Germline lookup yields CDR1 MGHRA and CDR2 YSYEKL. The CDR3 covers 14 residues. CDR3 nucleotide sequence: TGCGCCAGCAGAGGACACCTTAGGAACACTGAAGCTTTCTTT. It specifies CASRGHLRNTEAFF.

The J gene is TRBJ2-7, the V gene TRBV19, with D perhaps TRBD2 (7 bases). The CDR3 spans 17 residues. The V end was cut by 1 base, the J end by 2 bases, with 18 bases between. Germline lookup yields CDR1 LNHDA and CDR2 SQIVND (reference sequence). CDR3 in amino acids: CASSIGEGYRATYEQYF. CDR3 sequence (DNA): TGTGCCAGTAGTATAGGGGAGGGGTACAGGGCCACCTACGAGCAGTACTTC. Supplemented by reference TRBV19 and TRBJ2-7, the full variable domain reads DGGITQSPKYLFRKEGQNVTLSCEQNLNHDAMYWYRQDPGQGLRLIYYSQIVNDFQKGDIAEGYSVSREKKESFPLTVTSAQKNPTAFYLCASSIGEGYRATYEQYFGPGTRLTVT.

V is TRBV5-1 and J is TRBJ2-3, with TRBD2 matching 13 bases. With V trimmed by 5 bases and J by 5 bases, 8 bases remained unmatched. This CDR3 is 16 amino acids long. Germline CDR1 SGHRS, CDR2 YFSETQ. DNA of the CDR3: TGCGCCAGCAGAACCGGACTAGCGGGAGACGGAGATACGCAGTATTTT. Encoded protein: CASRTGLAGDGDTQYF.

The chain joins TRBV5-4 to TRBJ1-6; TRBD1 might be the D (5 bases). Per germline, CDR1 SGHNT and CDR2 YYREEE (reference sequence). This CDR3 has 15 amino acids. The V end lost 5 bases, the J end lost 3 bases, and 12 bases lay between the germline ends. CDR3 amino acids: CASSLQGLYNSPLHF. The DNA of the CDR3 is TGTGCCAGCAGTCTCCAGGGACTCTATAATTCACCCCTCCACTTT.

The gene calls are TRBV11-2 and TRBJ2-7; D is uncertain. Trimming shortened V by 1 base and J by 0 bases, and 7 bases separated the two germline ends. The CDR3 sequence is 14 residues long. Germline-derived CDR1 and CDR2 are SGHAT and FQNNGV. The CDR3 here is CASSLVRSSYEQYF. The CDR3 nucleotides read TGTGCCAGCAGCTTAGTCAGGTCCTCCTACGAGCAGTACTTC.

J is TRBJ1-1 and V is TRBV27; 9 nucleotides agree with TRBD1. V shed 5 bases, J shed 1 base, and the junction held 5 bases outside the gene matches. Germline-derived CDR1 and CDR2 are MNHEY and SMNVEV (reference sequence). The CDR3 length is 15 residues. The CDR3 bases are TGTGCCAGCAGTATCCTGACAGGGGGGAACACTGAAGCTTTCTTT. It specifies CASSILTGGNTEAFF.

The rearrangement links TRBV7-9 to TRBJ1-1, with D possibly being TRBD1 (5 bases). Trimming removed 5 bases from V and 3 bases from J, with 10 bases in between. CDR3 length equals 13 residues. The germline CDR1 and CDR2 sequences are SEHNR and FQNEAQ (reference sequence). The CDR3 sequence: CASSRQGDTEAFF. The CDR3 bases are TGTGCCAGCAGCCGTCAGGGCGACACTGAAGCTTTCTTT.